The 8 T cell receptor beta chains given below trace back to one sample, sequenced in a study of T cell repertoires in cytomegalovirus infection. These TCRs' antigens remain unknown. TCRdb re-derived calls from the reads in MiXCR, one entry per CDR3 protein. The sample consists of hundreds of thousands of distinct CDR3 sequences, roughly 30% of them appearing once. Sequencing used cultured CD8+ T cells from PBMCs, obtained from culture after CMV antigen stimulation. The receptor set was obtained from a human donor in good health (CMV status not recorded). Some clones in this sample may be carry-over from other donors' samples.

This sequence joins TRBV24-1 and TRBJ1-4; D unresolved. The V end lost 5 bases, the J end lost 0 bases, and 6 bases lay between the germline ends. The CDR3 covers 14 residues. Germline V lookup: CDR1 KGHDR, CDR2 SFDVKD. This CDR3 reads CATSGDATNEKLFF. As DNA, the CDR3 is TGTGCCACCAGTGGAGATGCAACTAATGAAAAACTGTTTTTT.

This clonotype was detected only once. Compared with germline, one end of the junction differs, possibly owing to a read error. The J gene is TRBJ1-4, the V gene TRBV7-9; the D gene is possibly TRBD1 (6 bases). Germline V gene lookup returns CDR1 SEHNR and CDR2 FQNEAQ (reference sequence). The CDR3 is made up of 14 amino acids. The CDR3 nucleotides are TGTGCCAGCAACTTAGCAGGGGACGGTGAAAAACTGTTTTTT. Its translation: CASNLAGDGEKLFF.

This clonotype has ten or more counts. CDR3 loop: CASSSPGFGTDTQYF. The CDR3 region has the DNA TGTGCCAGCAGTTCTCCAGGGTTCGGCACAGATACGCAGTATTTT. The chain couples TRBV12-3 or TRBV12-4 to TRBJ2-3, with a weak D call TRBD1 (5 bases). The CDR3 totals 15 residues. Trimming took 4 bases from V and 1 from J, leaving 12 bases between them.

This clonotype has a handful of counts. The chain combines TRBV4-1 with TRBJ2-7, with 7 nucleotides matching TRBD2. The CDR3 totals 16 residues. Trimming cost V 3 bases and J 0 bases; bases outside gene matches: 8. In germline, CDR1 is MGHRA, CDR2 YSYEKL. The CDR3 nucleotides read TGCGCCAGCAGCCACGAGAGAGGGGAGGGCTCCTACGAGCAGTACTTC. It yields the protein CASSHERGEGSYEQYF.

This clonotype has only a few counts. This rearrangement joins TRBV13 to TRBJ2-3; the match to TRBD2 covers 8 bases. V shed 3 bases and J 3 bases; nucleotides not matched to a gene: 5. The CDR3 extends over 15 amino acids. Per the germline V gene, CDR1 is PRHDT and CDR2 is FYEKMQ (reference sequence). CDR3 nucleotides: TGTGCCAGCAGCTTTGCGGGACTAGGAACAGATACGCAGTATTTT. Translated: CASSFAGLGTDTQYF.

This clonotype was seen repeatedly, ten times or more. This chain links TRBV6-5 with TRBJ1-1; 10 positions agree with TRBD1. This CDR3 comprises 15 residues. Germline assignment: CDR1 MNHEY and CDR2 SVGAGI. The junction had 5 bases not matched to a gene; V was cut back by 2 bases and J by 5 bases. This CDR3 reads CASSYADRGMTEAFF. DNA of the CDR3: TGTGCCAGCAGTTACGCGGACAGGGGGATGACTGAAGCTTTCTTT.

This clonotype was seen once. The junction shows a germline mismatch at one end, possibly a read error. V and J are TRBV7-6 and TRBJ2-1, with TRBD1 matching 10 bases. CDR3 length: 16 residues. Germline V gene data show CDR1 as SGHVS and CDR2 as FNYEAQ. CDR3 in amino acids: CTSSSPGTGAYNEQFF. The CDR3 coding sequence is TGTACCAGCAGTTCCCCCGGGACAGGGGCCTACAATGAGCAGTTCTTC.

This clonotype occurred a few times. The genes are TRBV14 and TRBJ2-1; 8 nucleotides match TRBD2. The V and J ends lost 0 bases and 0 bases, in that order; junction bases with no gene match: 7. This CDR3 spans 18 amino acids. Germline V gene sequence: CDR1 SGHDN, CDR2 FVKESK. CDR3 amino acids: CASSQDLAGQVSYNEQFF. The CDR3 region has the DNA TGTGCCAGCAGCCAAGATTTAGCGGGACAAGTCTCCTACAATGAGCAGTTCTTC.